A selection of T cell receptor beta chains follows, all from one sample in a study of cytomegalovirus exposure and HLA in healthy donors. Method: immunoSEQ multiplex PCR; TCRdb's copy keeps in-frame clones and lacks some. Found here are about 130,000 clones, around four fifths of them singletons; the top ten hold roughly 1.5%. Sequencing used PBMCs. Receptors originate from a female donor in good health and CMV-seronegative. CDR3s include the opening cysteine and the closing phenylalanine or tryptophan. A D gene is named only where the DNA matches it firmly. Rows may omit the clone size; those that give it use once, few, many or a size class.

DNA: TGCGCCAGCAGCCCCGGACTAGCGGGAGTTCATACCGGGGAGCTGTTTTTT
CDR3: CASSPGLAGVHTGELFF
V: TRBV5-1
J: TRBJ2-2
size: once
D: TRBD2

DNA: TGCAGCGCCGGGACTAGCGGGAGGGCCGGGGAGCAGTTCTTC
CDR3: CSAGTSGRAGEQFF
V: TRBV29-1
J: TRBJ2-1
size: .
D: TRBD2

DNA: TGTGCCGTCAGTGAGGACAGGGCACAGTACTTC
CDR3: CAVSEDRAQYF
V: TRBV10-3
J: TRBJ2-7
size: once
D: TRBD1

DNA: TGTGCCAGTAGTATATGGGGGGAGGGCCTGGATGAGCAGTTCTTC
CDR3: CASSIWGEGLDEQFF
V: TRBV19
J: TRBJ2-1
size: .
D: TRBD2

DNA: TGTGCCTGGAGTGTACTAACAGGCCATGGGGAGACCCAGTACTTC
CDR3: CAWSVLTGHGETQYF
V: TRBV30
J: TRBJ2-5
size: .
D: .

DNA: TGTGCCAGTAGTATAGCTTTCAGGGGGCAGGACGAGCAGTACTTC
CDR3: CASSIAFRGQDEQYF
V: TRBV19
J: TRBJ2-7
size: .
D: TRBD1

DNA: TGTGCCAGCAGCTTAGCCCCCGGGACTAGCCTTTTC
CDR3: CASSLAPGTSLF
V: TRBV7-9
J: TRBJ2-7
size: .
D: TRBD2

DNA: TGTGCCAGCAGTCCGCGACAGGGGGCTGCAGATACGCAGTATTTT
CDR3: CASSPRQGAADTQYF
V: TRBV6-6
J: TRBJ2-3
size: once
D: TRBD1

DNA: TGTGCCAGCAGCGCCGGGGGAGCGGATGTCTACGAGCAGTACTTC
CDR3: CASSAGGADVYEQYF
V: TRBV5-4
J: TRBJ2-7
size: few
D: .

DNA: TGCGCCAGCAGCCAAGAACGACACGTCTCCGAGCAGTACTTC
CDR3: CASSQERHVSEQYF
V: TRBV4-3
J: TRBJ2-7
size: .
D: .

DNA: TGTGCCATCAGTGAGTCAGCTAGCGGCTACAATGAGCAGTTCTTC
CDR3: CAISESASGYNEQFF
V: TRBV10-3
J: TRBJ2-1
size: .
D: TRBD2

DNA: TGTGCCAGCAGCTTGGCTGCGGGAGGCGCAGATACGCAGTATTTT
CDR3: CASSLAAGGADTQYF
V: TRBV5-5
J: TRBJ2-3
size: .
D: TRBD2

DNA: TGTGCCAGCAGTCCAGGGAGGGGATTCCCCCTCCACTTT
CDR3: CASSPGRGFPLHF
V: TRBV28
J: TRBJ1-6
size: .
D: .

DNA: TGTGCCAGCAGTGCTAGCGGTCTCTCCTACGAGCAGTACTTC
CDR3: CASSASGLSYEQYF
V: TRBV5-4
J: TRBJ2-7
size: .
D: TRBD2

DNA: TGTGCCAGCAGCCAAGTTGTGAGGGATACGCAGTATTTT
CDR3: CASSQVVRDTQYF
V: TRBV14
J: TRBJ2-3
size: few
D: .

DNA: TGTGCCAGTAGTCCAGATAGCGGCTACGAGCAGTACTTC
CDR3: CASSPDSGYEQYF
V: TRBV19
J: TRBJ2-7
size: .
D: .

DNA: TGCGCCAGCAGCCGAGATGATCCAGGGGCAGGGGCCAACGTCCTGACTTTC
CDR3: CASSRDDPGAGANVLTF
V: TRBV4-1
J: TRBJ2-6
size: .
D: .

DNA: TGTGCCAGCAGCTTAGTCACAAGGAGCGAGCAGTACTTC
CDR3: CASSLVTRSEQYF
V: TRBV7-6
J: TRBJ2-7
size: .
D: .

DNA: TGTGCCAGCAGCTCCGGACTCAAGGAGAATGAGCAGTTCTTC
CDR3: CASSSGLKENEQFF
V: TRBV7-8
J: TRBJ2-1
size: once
D: .

DNA: TGTGCCAGCAGCTTAGTAGGGACAGGGGGTATGAACACTGAAGCTTTCTTT
CDR3: CASSLVGTGGMNTEAFF
V: TRBV7-2
J: TRBJ1-1
size: .
D: TRBD1

DNA: TGTGCCACCAGCAGAAGCTCATCCGGGACAGACTACGAGCAGTACTTC
CDR3: CATSRSSSGTDYEQYF
V: TRBV15
J: TRBJ2-7
size: .
D: TRBD1

DNA: TGTGCCAGCAGCTTACAACCGGGAGCCGAAGCTTTCTTT
CDR3: CASSLQPGAEAFF
V: TRBV7-9
J: TRBJ1-1
size: .
D: .

DNA: TGTGCCAGCAGTTTAGCGTCGGCCTCGAGGGACACAGATACGCAGTATTTT
CDR3: CASSLASASRDTDTQYF
V: TRBV28
J: TRBJ2-3
size: .
D: .

DNA: TGTGCCAGCAGCGTAGGTCCCGGGGGGGTGGACACTGAAGCTTTCTTT
CDR3: CASSVGPGGVDTEAFF
V: TRBV9
J: TRBJ1-1
size: .
D: .

DNA: TGCAGCGGACAGGGCCTCCGGAACACTGAAGCTTTCTTT
CDR3: CSGQGLRNTEAFF
V: TRBV29-1
J: TRBJ1-1
size: few
D: TRBD1

DNA: TGTGCCAGCAGCCCCGACTACTACGAGCAGTACTTC
CDR3: CASSPDYYEQYF
V: TRBV7-2
J: TRBJ2-7
size: .
D: .

DNA: TGTGCCAGCAGGCGGGGGGTTAGCGGGACCAATGAGCAGTTCTTC
CDR3: CASRRGVSGTNEQFF
V: TRBV11-2
J: TRBJ2-1
size: .
D: TRBD2

DNA: TGTGCCAGTGATGATAGCGGCCTTAGCACAGATACGCAGTATTTT
CDR3: CASDDSGLSTDTQYF
V: TRBV5-6
J: TRBJ2-3
size: .
D: .

DNA: TGTGCCAGCAGTGCGTGGACAGGGCCACTTAACTATGGCTACACCTTC
CDR3: CASSAWTGPLNYGYTF
V: TRBV6-1
J: TRBJ1-2
size: few
D: TRBD1

DNA: TGTGCCAGCAGCCCTCGACAGGTCACAGATACGCAGTATTTT
CDR3: CASSPRQVTDTQYF
V: TRBV7-2
J: TRBJ2-3
size: .
D: .

DNA: TGTGCCAGCAGCTTAGCCCCGGACACCCCCGAGCAGTACTTC
CDR3: CASSLAPDTPEQYF
V: TRBV7-8
J: TRBJ2-7
size: .
D: .

DNA: TGTGCCAGCAGCTTAGAGCCGGCCTACAATGAGCAGTTCTTC
CDR3: CASSLEPAYNEQFF
V: TRBV7-8
J: TRBJ2-1
size: .
D: .

DNA: TGTGCCAGCAGCCCCGGGACTAGCTACGAGCAGTACTTC
CDR3: CASSPGTSYEQYF
V: TRBV7-9
J: TRBJ2-7
size: .
D: TRBD2

DNA: TGTGCCAGCAGCTTGGCCGGGACAGGGAACATTCAGTACTTC
CDR3: CASSLAGTGNIQYF
V: TRBV5-4
J: TRBJ2-4
size: .
D: TRBD1